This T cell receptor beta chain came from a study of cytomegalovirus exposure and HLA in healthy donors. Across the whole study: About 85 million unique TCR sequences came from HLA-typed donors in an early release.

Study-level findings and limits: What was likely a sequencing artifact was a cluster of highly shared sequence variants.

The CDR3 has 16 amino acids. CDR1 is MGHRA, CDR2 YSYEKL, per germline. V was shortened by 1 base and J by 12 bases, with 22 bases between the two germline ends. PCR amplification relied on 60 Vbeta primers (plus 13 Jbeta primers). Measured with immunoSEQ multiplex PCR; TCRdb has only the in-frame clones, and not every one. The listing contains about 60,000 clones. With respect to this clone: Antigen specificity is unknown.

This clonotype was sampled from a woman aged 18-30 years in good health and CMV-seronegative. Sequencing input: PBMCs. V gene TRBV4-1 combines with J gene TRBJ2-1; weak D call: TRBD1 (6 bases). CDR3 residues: CASSQGVQRSGVGQFF. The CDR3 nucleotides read TGCGCCAGCAGCCAAGGGGTCCAGAGGTCAGGGGTTGGGCAGTTCTTC.